These 14 T cell receptor beta chains came from one sample sequenced in a study of T cells in Graves' hyperthyroidism and ophthalmopathy. RNA transcripts were the template for amplifying TCR beta CDR3 regions. HTBI primers were the set used in a first-round RT-PCR of the TCR CDR3. TCRdb fed the multiplex PCR reads into MiXCR, producing one record per CDR3 protein. Of hundreds of thousands of distinct CDR3 sequences in the sample, 20% are singletons; the top ten hold roughly 44%. Sequenced: blood. These receptor sequences come from a man between 40 and 49 years old with Graves' ophthalmopathy.

At least ten counts were recorded for this clonotype. The chain uses TRBV2 and TRBJ1-1; TRBD1 matches 11 bases. The germline gives CDR1 SNHLY, CDR2 FYNNEI. The CDR3 totals 15 residues. V lost 5 bases to trimming and J lost 7 bases; unmatched junction nucleotides: 9. Written as DNA, the CDR3 is TGTGCCAGCAGTACGCGGACAGGGGGCGATGTTGAAGCTTTCTTT. Translation gives CASSTRTGGDVEAFF.

Concerning this clonotype itself: This sequence may be a read error, since a much larger clone differs from it by one base. V and J are TRBV11-2 and TRBJ2-3, with D possibly matching TRBD2 (6 bases). The germline V and J ends were trimmed by 7 bases and 9 bases, with 23 bases remaining between them. The CDR3 has 15 residues. Germline CDR1 is SGHAT and CDR2 is FQNNGV. In DNA, the CDR3 is TGTGCCAGCAACTATGGGGGTGGGGGGAGTCGGACGCAGTATTTT. Protein: CASNYGGGGSRTQYF.

The chain joins TRBV5-4 to TRBJ2-3; maybe TRBD2 (5 bases). Germline CDR1 SGHNT, CDR2 YYREEE (reference sequence). Trimming removed 2 bases at V and 2 bases at J, with 18 bases between. The CDR3 has 17 amino acids. This CDR3 is CASSLIIRGPSTDTQYF. The CDR3 DNA is TGTGCCAGCAGCTTAATCATACGGGGTCCTTCCACAGATACGCAGTATTTT.

The DNA for the CDR3 is TGCAGTGCCACGGACAGGGTAGGCTACGAGCAGTTCTTC. Encoded protein: CSATDRVGYEQFF. The V and J genes are TRBV20-1 and TRBJ2-7; TRBD1 matches at 8 bases. The DNA end lines up better with TRBJ2-1; the J call may be wrong. This CDR3 is 13 amino acids long. Germline assignment: CDR1 DFQATT and CDR2 SNEGSKA (reference sequence).

The rearrangement joins TRBV7-3 to TRBJ2-1; unclear D gene. CDR3 length equals 14 residues. V was shortened by 5 bases and J by 0 bases, with 8 bases between the two germline ends. Germline values: CDR1 SGHTA, CDR2 FQGTGA. CDR3 in DNA: TGTGCCAGCAGCCCCGCTAACTCCTACAATGAGCAGTTCTTC. Translating it yields CASSPANSYNEQFF.

The CDR3 here is CASSLPGAGANYGYTF. As DNA, the CDR3 is TGTGCCAGCTCACTACCCGGAGCAGGGGCCAACTATGGCTACACCTTC. The chain has TRBV18 and TRBJ1-2, with D tentatively TRBD1 (6 bases). CDR1 and CDR2 from the germline V gene are KGHSH and LQKENI. This CDR3 spans 16 amino acids. The V end was cut by 4 bases, the J end by 2 bases, with 17 bases between.

This rearrangement joins TRBV27 to TRBJ2-7, with 11 bases fitting TRBD2. The CDR3 spans 15 residues. CDR1 and CDR2 (germline): MNHEY, SMNVEV (reference sequence). V gave up 5 bases and J gave up 0 bases; unmatched junction bases: 3. The CDR3 is CASSPGLAASYEQYF. CDR3 in DNA: TGTGCCAGCAGTCCGGGACTAGCGGCCTCCTACGAGCAGTACTTC.

Regarding this clonotype: A read error may explain this, as a much larger clone is one base away. The chain uses TRBV9 and TRBJ1-1; D not resolved. V was cut by 0 bases and J by 0 bases, with 6 bases left in between. CDR1 SGDLS and CDR2 YYNGEE come from the germline V gene. The CDR3 totals 14 residues. The chain's CDR3 is CASSVDGVNTEAFF. The CDR3 bases are TGTGCCAGCAGCGTAGATGGAGTGAACACTGAAGCTTTCTTT.

There are a few counts of this clonotype. The chain uses TRBV20-1 and TRBJ2-1; D gene uncertain. The CDR3 length is 11 residues. Germline V gene sequence: CDR1 DFQATT, CDR2 SNEGSKA (reference sequence). V lost 6 bases and J lost 5, with 8 bases in between. The CDR3 protein is CSAPWHNEQFF. The CDR3 coding sequence is TGCAGTGCACCTTGGCACAATGAGCAGTTCTTC.

The table lists this clonotype with many counts. The rearrangement links TRBV30 to TRBJ2-4, with 7 positions matching TRBD2. Germline V gene sequence: CDR1 GTSNPN, CDR2 SVGIG (reference sequence). V trimming: 3 bases; J trimming: 9 bases; junction bases outside the gene matches: 8. This CDR3 comprises 13 residues. The CDR3 bases are TGTGCCTGGAGCTTACCGGGGGGAGGCATTCAGTACTTC. This codes for CAWSLPGGGIQYF.

In this sample, this clonotype turned up many times. The CDR3 protein is CSASLGGGLGDTQYF. CDR3 nucleotides: TGCAGTGCTAGTCTTGGCGGGGGGCTTGGAGATACGCAGTATTTT. The chain combines TRBV20-1 with TRBJ2-3; 8 nucleotides match TRBD2. V shed 3 bases, J shed 5 bases, and the junction held 10 bases outside the gene matches. The CDR3 is made up of 15 amino acids. Germline-derived CDR1 and CDR2 are DFQATT and SNEGSKA (reference sequence).

There are a few counts of this clonotype. The CDR3 loop reads CSASYPGQGTNQPQHF. The CDR3 DNA sequence: TGCAGTGCTAGTTACCCGGGACAGGGGACCAATCAGCCCCAGCATTTT. The V and J genes are TRBV20-1 and TRBJ1-5; 10 bases align to TRBD1. V was clipped by 3 bases and J by 3 bases; unmatched bases: 8. The CDR3 is 16 residues long. Germline V gene lookup returns CDR1 DFQATT and CDR2 SNEGSKA (reference sequence).

This clonotype was found a few times. The chain joins TRBV9 to TRBJ2-2, with 7 nucleotides matching TRBD2. Germline V lookup: CDR1 SGDLS, CDR2 YYNGEE. The junction had 9 bases not matched to a gene; V was cut back by 0 bases and J by 7 bases. CDR3 length equals 16 residues. The CDR3 loop is CASSVGGGRTDGELFF. The CDR3 DNA reads as TGTGCCAGCAGCGTAGGTGGCGGGAGAACGGACGGGGAGCTGTTTTTT. Based on the CDR3 plus reference TRBV9 and TRBJ2-2, the full variable domain is DSGVTQTPKHLITATGQRVTLRCSPRSGDLSVYWYQQSLDQGLQFLIQYYNGEERAKGNILERFSAQQFPDLHSELNLSSLELGDSALYFCASSVGGGRTDGELFFGEGSRLTVL.

Worth noting for this clonotype: A much bigger clone sits one base away, suggesting this may be a read error. The chain has TRBV7-3 and TRBJ1-1; maybe TRBD1 (5 bases). The V gene lost 3 bases and the J gene lost 4 bases, with 15 bases spanning the gap. The CDR3 is 15 residues long. The germline V gene has CDR1 SGHTA and CDR2 FQGTGA. CDR3: CASSFTGTGSTEAFF. DNA of the CDR3: TGTGCCAGCAGCTTCACCGGGACGGGGAGCACTGAAGCTTTCTTT.